This T cell receptor beta chain was found in a study of shared clonotypes between healthy human individuals. Study in general: Each donor's CD4 naive and CD4 memory cells filled three plates apiece, CD8 naive two, and CD8 memory one.

Regarding this clone: What it binds is unknown.

This CDR3 has 14 residues. Trimming took 6 bases from V and 3 from J, leaving 11 bases between them. CDR1 and CDR2 from the germline V gene are MNHNS and SASEGT. Deep level was the assay's run setting. TCRdb keeps only in-frame clones here, not all; method: immunoSEQ multiplex PCR. The sample contains some 2,000,000 clones, around 95% of which appear only once. Notes on the study in general: Only blood was sampled; tissue repertoires likely differ. Clonotype sharing among donors likely depends on sequencing depth.

The chain carries TRBV6-1 and TRBJ2-2, with a tentative D call TRBD1 (6 bases). The receptor's source is a man aged 18-30 years in good health. Sequenced: naive CD4+ T cells sorted from blood. Subset in this sample: CD45RA+ positively selected. CDR3 sequence (DNA): TGTGCCAGCAGGATTTACAGGGACACCGGGGAGCTGTTTTTT. This translates into CASRIYRDTGELFF.